These 8 T cell receptor beta chains were all obtained from the same sample, sequenced in a study of CD8+ T cells in alopecia areata. Investigators isolated RNA and reverse transcribed it into cDNA to act as the sequencing template. Method: immunoSEQ multiplex PCR; TCRdb's copy keeps in-frame clones and lacks some. The sample lists 200,000 or so clones, 57% occurring once. The sample consisted of CD4+ T cells sorted from blood, taken at week 0. All receptors derive from a human donor with alopecia areata.

This chain joins TRBV6-5 and TRBJ2-7, with TRBD1 as a possible D gene (5 bases). Germline CDR1 and CDR2: MNHEY and SVGAGI. V was pared by 5 bases and J by 4 bases, with 9 bases between. CDR3 length: 12 amino acids. In DNA, the CDR3 is TGTGCCAGCAGTCGATCAGGGTACGAGCAGTACTTC. As protein: CASSRSGYEQYF.

The rearrangement uses TRBV29-1 and TRBJ1-5; maybe TRBD1 (5 bases). Germline V gives CDR1 SQVTM, CDR2 ANQGSEA. V lost 6 bases to trimming and J lost 5 bases, with 5 bases between them. This CDR3 contains 10 residues. CDR3 sequence (DNA): TGCAGCGTAGGGGATCAGCCCCAGCATTTT. Protein: CSVGDQPQHF.

The chain uses TRBV5-1 and TRBJ2-3; TRBD2 aligns across 8 bases. Trimming cost V 4 bases and J 3 bases; bases outside gene matches: 13. CDR1 SGHRS and CDR2 YFSETQ come from the germline V gene. This CDR3 contains 17 residues. The CDR3 reads CASSGGAGAGNTDTQYF. In DNA, the CDR3 is TGCGCCAGCAGCGGGGGAGCGGGGGCCGGGAATACAGATACGCAGTATTTT. The variable domain in full, completed from reference TRBV5-1 and TRBJ2-3, reads KAGVTQTPRYLIKTRGQQVTLSCSPISGHRSVSWYQQTPGQGLQFLFEYFSETQRNKGNFPGRFSGRQFSNSRSEMNVSTLELGDSALYLCASSGGAGAGNTDTQYFGPGTRLTVL.

A note on this clone: This sample also contains other DNA sequences that code for the same CDR3. The chain uses TRBV7-2 and TRBJ2-1; the D gene is possibly TRBD2 (6 bases). V lost 3 bases, J lost 4 bases, and 7 bases lay in between. CDR1 SGHTA and CDR2 FQGNSA come from the germline V gene. The CDR3 consists of 13 residues. The CDR3, as DNA: TGTGCCAGCAGCTTGGGACTGTACAATGAGCAGTTCTTC. Translating gives CASSLGLYNEQFF.

The chain has TRBV7-2 and TRBJ2-7; the D gene could be TRBD1 or TRBD2 (5 bases each). Germline CDR1 and CDR2: SGHTA and FQGNSA. This CDR3 has 14 residues. V was pared by 4 bases and J by 2 bases, with 12 bases between. The DNA for the CDR3 is TGTGCCAGCAGCTCGACCCCGGGACCCTACGAGCAGTACTTC. It translates to CASSSTPGPYEQYF.

The J gene is TRBJ2-1, the V gene TRBV5-6; 11 bases align to TRBD1. With V trimmed by 4 bases and J by 7 bases, 7 bases remained unmatched. CDR3 length equals 15 residues. Germline V CDR1 and CDR2: SGHDT, YYEEEE. In DNA, the CDR3 is TGTGCCAGCAGCAAGGACAGGGGGCGGTTGAATGAGCAGTTCTTC. The encoded protein is CASSKDRGRLNEQFF.

V usage is TRBV30 and J usage is TRBJ2-1, with TRBD1 matching over 11 bases. Losses at the gene ends were 7 bases for V and 0 bases for J; bases not matched to a gene: 8. This CDR3 contains 16 residues. Germline V gene lookup returns CDR1 GTSNPN and CDR2 SVGIG (reference sequence). The CDR3 reads CASGQGARSSYNEQFF. CDR3 in DNA: TGTGCCTCCGGACAGGGGGCCCGGAGCTCCTACAATGAGCAGTTCTTC. The entire variable domain, with the rest obtained from reference TRBV30 and TRBJ2-1, is as follows: SQTIHQWPATLVQPVGSPLSLECTVEGTSNPNLYWYRQAAGRGLQLLFYSVGIGQISSEVPQNLSASRPQDRQFILSSKKLLLSDSGFYLCASGQGARSSYNEQFFGPGTRLTVL.

This chain connects TRBV29-1 to TRBJ2-7; the D gene is possibly TRBD2 (6 bases). The CDR3 is 13 amino acids. V lost 4 bases and J lost 2, with 12 bases in between. The V gene's germline CDR1 is SQVTM and CDR2 ANQGSEA. The CDR3 DNA follows: TGCAGCGTTGGCCCCGGGGGACCCTACGAGCAGTACTTC. Translated: CSVGPGGPYEQYF.